This TCR beta chain was captured by sequencing in a study of yellow fever vaccine responses in identical twins. Study findings and constraints: Twins showed a vaccine T cell response that reportedly seemed partly convergent, partly personalized.

The V end lost 5 bases, the J end lost 6 bases, and 9 bases lay between the germline ends. Germline-derived CDR1 and CDR2 are PRHDT and FYEKMQ (reference sequence). This CDR3 is built from 12 residues. Turning to this clonotype: The antigen is unknown.

MiXCR, applied by TCRdb to the RT-PCR reads, yields one record per CDR3 protein. The sample contains more than 15,000 distinct CDR3 sequences, around three quarters of which appear only once. The chain recombines TRBV13 with TRBJ2-3; D ambiguous. Sequenced here: T cells from blood (PBMCs), unsorted or a sorted subset (not recorded which), sampled before or after yellow fever vaccination (not recorded which). The sequence derives from a woman under 30 who received the yellow fever vaccine. The CDR3 loop is CASSGDGDTQYF. The CDR3 DNA sequence: TGTGCCAGCAGCGGTGATGGGGATACGCAGTATTTT.